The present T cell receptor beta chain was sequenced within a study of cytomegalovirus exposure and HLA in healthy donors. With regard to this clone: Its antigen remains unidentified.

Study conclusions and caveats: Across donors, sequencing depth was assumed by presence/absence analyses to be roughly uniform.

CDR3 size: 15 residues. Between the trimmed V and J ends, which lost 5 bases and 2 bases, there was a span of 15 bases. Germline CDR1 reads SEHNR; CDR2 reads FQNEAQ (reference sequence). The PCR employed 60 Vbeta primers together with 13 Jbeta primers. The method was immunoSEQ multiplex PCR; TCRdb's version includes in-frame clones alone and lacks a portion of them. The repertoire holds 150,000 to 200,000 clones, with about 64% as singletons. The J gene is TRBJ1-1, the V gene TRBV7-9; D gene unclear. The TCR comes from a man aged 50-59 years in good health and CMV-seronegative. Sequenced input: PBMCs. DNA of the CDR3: TGTGCCAGCAGCGAACCCGCGGGGAGAAACACTGAAGCTTTCTTT. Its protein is CASSEPAGRNTEAFF. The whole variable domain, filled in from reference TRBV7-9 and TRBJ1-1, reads DTGVSQNPRHKITKRGQNVTFRCDPISEHNRLYWYRQTLGQGPEFLTYFQNEAQLEKSRLLSDRFSAERPKGSFSTLEIQRTEQGDSAMYLCASSEPAGRNTEAFFGQGTRLTVV.